The clone carrying this TCR beta chain came up many times. Its antigen remains unidentified. CDR3 size: 13 residues. Germline lookup yields CDR1 SGHVS and CDR2 FNYEAQ. V lost 5 bases, J lost 5 bases, and 12 bases lay in between. The data derive from a study of T cell repertoires in cytomegalovirus infection. On the study more broadly: Both a matching HLA type and CMV infection were indicated by public TCR beta signatures.

A single record per CDR3 protein comes from TCRdb applying MiXCR to the reads. The sample yields 300,000 or so distinct CDR3 sequences, approximately 25% seen once. Study-wide points: Ex vivo, HLA-C-restricted CMV-specific TCR beta clonotypes prevailed over the rest of the response.

The TCR originated in a human donor in good health (CMV status not recorded). Some clones in this sample may be carry-over from other donors' samples. The gene calls are TRBV7-6 and TRBJ2-5; unclear D gene. The material sequenced was cultured PBMCs, taken from culture after CMV antigen stimulation. This CDR3 reads CASSAAVGETQYF. The CDR3 DNA sequence: TGTGCCAGCAGCGCCGCGGTGGGGGAGACCCAGTACTTC.